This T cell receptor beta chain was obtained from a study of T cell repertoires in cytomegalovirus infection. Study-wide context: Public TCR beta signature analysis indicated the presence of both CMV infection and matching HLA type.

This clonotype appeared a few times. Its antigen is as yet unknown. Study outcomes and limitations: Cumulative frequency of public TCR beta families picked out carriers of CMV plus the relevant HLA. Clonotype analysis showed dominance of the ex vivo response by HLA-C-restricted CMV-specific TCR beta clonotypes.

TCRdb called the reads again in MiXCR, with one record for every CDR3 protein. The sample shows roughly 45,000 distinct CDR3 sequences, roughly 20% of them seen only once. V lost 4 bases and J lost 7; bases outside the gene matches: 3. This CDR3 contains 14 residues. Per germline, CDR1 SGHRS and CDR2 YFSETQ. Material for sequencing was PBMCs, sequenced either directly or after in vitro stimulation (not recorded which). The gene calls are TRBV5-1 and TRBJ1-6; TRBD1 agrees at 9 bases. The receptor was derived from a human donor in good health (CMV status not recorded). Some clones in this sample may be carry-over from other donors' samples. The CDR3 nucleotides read TGCGCCAGCAGCCAGGGACAGGGAAATTCACCCCTCCACTTT. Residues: CASSQGQGNSPLHF.